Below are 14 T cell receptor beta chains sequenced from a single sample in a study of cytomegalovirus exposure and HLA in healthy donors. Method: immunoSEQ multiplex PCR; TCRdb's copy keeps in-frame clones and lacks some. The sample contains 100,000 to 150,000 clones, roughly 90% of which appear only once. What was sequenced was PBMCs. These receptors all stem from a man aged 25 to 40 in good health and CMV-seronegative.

The CDR3 spells CASSYRLAENEQFF. Written as DNA, the CDR3 is TGTGCCAGCAGTTACAGACTAGCGGAGAATGAGCAGTTCTTC. The chain carries TRBV6-5 and TRBJ2-1; 9 positions agree with TRBD2. Germline V CDR1 and CDR2: MNHEY, SVGAGI. The CDR3 sequence is 14 residues long. J lost 7 bases, V lost 2 bases, and 3 bases had no gene match.

The CDR3 DNA follows: TGTGCCAGCAGTGAACACGGACAGCTCCATATGAACACTGAAGCTTTCTTT. This codes for CASSEHGQLHMNTEAFF. The V gene is TRBV6-1, the J gene TRBJ1-1, with a possible D match to TRBD1 (6 bases). The germline V and J ends were trimmed by 2 bases and 0 bases, with 16 bases remaining between them. The CDR3 spans 17 residues. Germline V lookup: CDR1 MNHNS, CDR2 SASEGT.

The CDR3 nucleotides are TGTGCCAGCAGCTATGGGACAGGGAAGAACACTGAAGCTTTCTTT. This codes for CASSYGTGKNTEAFF. This sequence joins TRBV11-2 and TRBJ1-1; TRBD1 agrees at 9 bases. Per the germline V gene, CDR1 is SGHAT and CDR2 is FQNNGV. CDR3 length: 15 residues. J gave up 1 base and V 4 bases, and 4 bases lay outside the gene matches.

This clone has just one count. In DNA, the CDR3 is TGTGCCAGCAGCTCCCGACAGGGGGGTGAGCAGTTCTTC. Its protein is CASSSRQGGEQFF. This chain uses TRBV11-3 with TRBJ2-1; 9 positions match TRBD1. The germline gives CDR1 SGHNT, CDR2 YENEEA. The CDR3 consists of 13 residues. Germline trimming cut 4 bases from V and 9 bases from J; bases unmatched to any gene: 4.

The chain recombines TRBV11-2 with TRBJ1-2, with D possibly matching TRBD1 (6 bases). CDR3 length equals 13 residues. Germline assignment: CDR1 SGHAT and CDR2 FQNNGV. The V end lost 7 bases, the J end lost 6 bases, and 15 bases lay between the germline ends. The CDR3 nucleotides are TGTGCCAGCACCCTAACAGGGAGGGATGGCTACACCTTC. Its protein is CASTLTGRDGYTF.

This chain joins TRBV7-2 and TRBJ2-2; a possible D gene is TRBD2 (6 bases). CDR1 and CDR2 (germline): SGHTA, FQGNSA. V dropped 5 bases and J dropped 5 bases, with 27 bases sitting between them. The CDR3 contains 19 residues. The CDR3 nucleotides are TGTGCCAGCAGCCTCCGTGGAGGGCTCTCCATTACTCAAACCGGGGAGCTGTTTTTT. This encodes CASSLRGGLSITQTGELFF. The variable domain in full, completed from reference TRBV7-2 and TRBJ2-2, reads GAGVSQSPSNKVTEKGKDVELRCDPISGHTALYWYRQSLGQGLEFLIYFQGNSAPDKSGLPSDRFSAERTGGSVSTLTIQRTQQEDSAVYLCASSLRGGLSITQTGELFFGEGSRLTVL.

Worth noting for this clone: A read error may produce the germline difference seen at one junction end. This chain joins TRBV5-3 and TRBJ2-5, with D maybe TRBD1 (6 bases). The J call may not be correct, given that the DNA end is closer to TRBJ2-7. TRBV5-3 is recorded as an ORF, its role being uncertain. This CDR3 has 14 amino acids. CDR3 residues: CAGSLTGSPYEQYF. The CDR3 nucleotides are TGTGCCGGAAGCTTGACAGGTTCACCCTACGAGCAGTACTTC.

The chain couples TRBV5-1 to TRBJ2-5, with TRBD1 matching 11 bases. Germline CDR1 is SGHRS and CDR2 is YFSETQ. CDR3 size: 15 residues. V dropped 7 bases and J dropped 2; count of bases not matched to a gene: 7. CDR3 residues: CASLTGQGEQETQYF. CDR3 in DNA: TGCGCCAGCCTAACGGGACAGGGGGAACAAGAGACCCAGTACTTC.

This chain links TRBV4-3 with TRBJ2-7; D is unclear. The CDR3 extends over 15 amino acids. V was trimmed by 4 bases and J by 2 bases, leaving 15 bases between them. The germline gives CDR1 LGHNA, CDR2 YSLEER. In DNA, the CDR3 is TGCGCCAGCAGCCTTCTCGGTAGCCGTACCTACGAGCAGTACTTC. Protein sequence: CASSLLGSRTYEQYF.

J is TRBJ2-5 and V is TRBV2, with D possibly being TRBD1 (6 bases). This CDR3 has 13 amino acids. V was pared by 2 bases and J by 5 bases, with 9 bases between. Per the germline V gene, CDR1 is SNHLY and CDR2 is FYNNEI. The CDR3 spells CASSEWQGETQYF. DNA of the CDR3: TGTGCCAGCAGTGAATGGCAGGGGGAGACCCAGTACTTC. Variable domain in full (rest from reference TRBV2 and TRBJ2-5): EPEVTQTPSHQVTQMGQEVILRCVPISNHLYFYWYRQILGQKVEFLVSFYNNEISEKSEIFDDQFSVERPDGSNFTLKIRSTKLEDSAMYFCASSEWQGETQYFGPGTRLLVL.

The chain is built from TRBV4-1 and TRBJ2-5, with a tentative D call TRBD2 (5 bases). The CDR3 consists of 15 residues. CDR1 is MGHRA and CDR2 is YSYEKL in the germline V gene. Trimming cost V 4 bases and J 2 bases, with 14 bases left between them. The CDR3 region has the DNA TGCGCCAGCAGCCGGGGAGCAGGTAGTCAAGAGACCCAGTACTTC. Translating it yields CASSRGAGSQETQYF.

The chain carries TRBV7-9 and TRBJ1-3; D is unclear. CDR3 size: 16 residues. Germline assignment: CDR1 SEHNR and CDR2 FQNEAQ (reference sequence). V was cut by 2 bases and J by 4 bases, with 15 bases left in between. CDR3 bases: TGTGCCAGCAGCTTAAGCCGGGCAGGAGGAGGAAACACCATATATTTT. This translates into CASSLSRAGGGNTIYF.

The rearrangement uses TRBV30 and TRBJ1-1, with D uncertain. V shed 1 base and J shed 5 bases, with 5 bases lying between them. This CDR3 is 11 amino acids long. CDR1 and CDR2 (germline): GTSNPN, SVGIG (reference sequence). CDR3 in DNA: TGTGCCTGGAGTGGGAGGACTGAAGCTTTCTTT. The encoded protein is CAWSGRTEAFF. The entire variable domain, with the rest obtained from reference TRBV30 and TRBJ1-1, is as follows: SQTIHQWPATLVQPVGSPLSLECTVEGTSNPNLYWYRQAAGRGLQLLFYSVGIGQISSEVPQNLSASRPQDRQFILSSKKLLLSDSGFYLCAWSGRTEAFFGQGTRLTVV.

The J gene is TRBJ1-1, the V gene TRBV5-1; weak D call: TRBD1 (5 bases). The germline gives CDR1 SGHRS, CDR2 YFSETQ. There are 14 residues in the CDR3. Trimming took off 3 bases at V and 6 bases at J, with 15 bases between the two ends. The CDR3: CASSWGERRAEAFF. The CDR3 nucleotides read TGCGCCAGCAGCTGGGGGGAGAGAAGGGCTGAAGCTTTCTTT.